The next 20 T cell receptor beta chains were all read from a single sample in a study of blood T cell repertoires in COVID-19. Sequenced by immunoSEQ multiplex PCR; TCRdb stores in-frame clones only, minus some. Here the sample spans 60,000 or so clones, 89% being singletons. Material for sequencing was peripheral blood. Every receptor here comes from a man in his 60s with acute or convalescent COVID-19.

Worth noting for this clone: The same CDR3 is also encoded by other DNA sequences in this sample. The rearrangement links TRBV6-2 or TRBV6-3 to TRBJ2-7; 8 positions match TRBD2. V shed 2 bases, J shed 5 bases, and the junction held 2 bases outside the gene matches. Germline V gene sequence: CDR1 MNHEY, CDR2 SVGEGT. CDR3 length: 13 residues. CDR3 nucleotide sequence: TGTGCCAGCAGTTACCACGGGAGGGACGAGCAGTACTTC. Translation gives CASSYHGRDEQYF.

The chain has TRBV19 and TRBJ1-1, with 11 bases fitting TRBD1. Losses at the gene ends were 7 bases for V and 10 bases for J; bases not matched to a gene: 8. CDR1 is LNHDA, CDR2 SQIVND, per germline (reference sequence). The CDR3 extends over 13 amino acids. The CDR3 loop reads CASKFGQGAGAFF. The CDR3 DNA follows: TGTGCCAGTAAGTTCGGACAGGGGGCTGGAGCTTTCTTT. Full variable domain (remainder filled in from reference TRBV19 and TRBJ1-1): DGGITQSPKYLFRKEGQNVTLSCEQNLNHDAMYWYRQDPGQGLRLIYYSQIVNDFQKGDIAEGYSVSREKKESFPLTVTSAQKNPTAFYLCASKFGQGAGAFFGQGTRLTVV.

This clone was recorded only once. The rearrangement uses TRBV29-1 and TRBJ2-3; tentative D call: TRBD2 (7 bases). Germline CDR1 reads SQVTM; CDR2 reads ANQGSEA. There are 14 residues in the CDR3. Trimming left V 1 base short and J 8 bases short, with 16 bases between. The DNA of the CDR3 is TGCAGCGTTGAAGCGGGGGGCGCGCAGGCTACGCAGTATTTT. Its translation is CSVEAGGAQATQYF.

The chain recombines TRBV2 with TRBJ2-5; 7 nucleotides agree with TRBD1. The CDR3 totals 13 residues. V shed 5 bases, J shed 3 bases, and the junction held 3 bases outside the gene matches. CDR1 SNHLY and CDR2 FYNNEI come from the germline V gene. In nucleotides, the CDR3 is TGTGCCAGCAGTCGACAGGGAGAAGAGACCCAGTACTTC. Translated: CASSRQGEETQYF.

This rearrangement joins TRBV2 to TRBJ1-4; tentative D call: TRBD1 (5 bases). This CDR3 comprises 12 residues. V was cut by 11 bases and J by 2 bases, with 9 bases left in between. Germline CDR1 SNHLY, CDR2 FYNNEI. The DNA for the CDR3 is TGTGCCCAGGGTTCCACTAATGAAAAACTGTTTTTT. It is translated as CAQGSTNEKLFF.

V is TRBV5-1 and J is TRBJ1-2; tentatively, D is TRBD1 (6 bases). CDR3 size: 17 residues. Germline V gene sequence: CDR1 SGHRS, CDR2 YFSETQ. V gave up 4 bases and J gave up 3 bases, with 22 bases separating them. The CDR3 is CASSGSSGSGADYGYTF. The DNA for the CDR3 is TGCGCCAGCAGCGGGTCTAGCGGGTCAGGGGCGGACTATGGCTACACCTTC. Complete variable domain (other parts from reference TRBV5-1 and TRBJ1-2): KAGVTQTPRYLIKTRGQQVTLSCSPISGHRSVSWYQQTPGQGLQFLFEYFSETQRNKGNFPGRFSGRQFSNSRSEMNVSTLELGDSALYLCASSGSSGSGADYGYTFGSGTRLTVV.

The genes are TRBV6-5 and TRBJ2-6; the D gene is possibly TRBD2 (5 bases). This CDR3 is built from 16 residues. Germline CDR1 MNHEY, CDR2 SVGAGI. V was clipped by 0 bases and J by 1 base, with 7 bases between them. CDR3 sequence (DNA): TGTGCCAGCAGTTACTCGAGAGGGTCTGGGGCCAACGTCCTGACTTTC. Encoded protein: CASSYSRGSGANVLTF.

V and J are TRBV3-1 (or the pseudogene TRBV3-2) and TRBJ1-2; D remains unclear. The CDR3 is 14 amino acids. Germline V gene sequence: CDR1 LGHDT, CDR2 YNNKEL (reference sequence). Trimming took 1 base from V and 1 from J, leaving 7 bases between them. This CDR3 reads CASSQGPDNYGYTF. The CDR3 coding sequence is TGTGCCAGCAGCCAAGGGCCCGATAACTATGGCTACACCTTC.

V gene TRBV30 combines with J gene TRBJ1-5; the D gene is possibly TRBD1 (5 bases). The ends were cut back, 0 bases at V and 4 bases at J, with 16 bases in the middle. This CDR3 region has 16 residues. The germline gives CDR1 GTSNPN, CDR2 SVGIG (reference sequence). For the CDR3, the DNA is TGTGCCTGGAGTGTAAGTGGGGCAGTTCAAAATCAGCCCCAGCATTTT. Translated, it gives CAWSVSGAVQNQPQHF.

The V call is TRBV7-3, the J call TRBJ2-3, with 11 positions matching TRBD2. The CDR3 loop spans 16 amino acids. With V trimmed by 5 bases and J by 2 bases, 6 bases remained unmatched. The germline V gene has CDR1 SGHTA and CDR2 FQGTGA. The DNA for the CDR3 is TGTGCCAGCAGCGAGGGACTAGCGGAGATCACAGATACGCAGTATTTT. Its translation: CASSEGLAEITDTQYF.

The rearrangement uses TRBV12-5 and TRBJ2-3, with D possibly being TRBD1 (5 bases). Germline V gene data show CDR1 as LGHNT and CDR2 as FRNRAP. This CDR3 is built from 15 residues. The V end was cut by 2 bases, the J end by 0 bases, with 9 bases between. CDR3 amino acids: CASGLSRVSTDTQYF. The CDR3 coding sequence is TGTGCTAGTGGTTTGTCCAGGGTTAGCACAGATACGCAGTATTTT.

V gene TRBV12-5 combines with J gene TRBJ2-2; 7 bases match TRBD1. Trimming cost V 6 bases and J 0 bases; bases outside gene matches: 4. Germline CDR1 and CDR2: LGHNT and FRNRAP. This CDR3 is built from 15 residues. This CDR3 reads CASGLGQTNTGELFF. The CDR3 DNA reads as TGTGCTAGTGGCCTGGGACAGACGAACACCGGGGAGCTGTTTTTT.

The rearrangement joins TRBV6-5 to TRBJ2-1; no firm D call. The CDR3 is made up of 15 amino acids. Per the germline V gene, CDR1 is MNHEY and CDR2 is SVGAGI. V was shortened by 6 bases and J by 8 bases, with 20 bases between the two germline ends. The CDR3 loop is CASRGRELAQDEQFF. Here the CDR3 DNA reads TGTGCCAGCAGAGGCCGTGAGTTGGCGCAGGATGAGCAGTTCTTC.

In regard to this clone: Other DNA sequences in the same sample also yield this CDR3. The chain couples TRBV5-1 to TRBJ1-3; perhaps TRBD1 as D (5 bases). Germline values: CDR1 SGHRS, CDR2 YFSETQ. V shed 0 bases and J shed 3 bases, with 7 bases lying between them. CDR3 size: 14 residues. The CDR3 sequence: CASSLAGYGNTIYF. In DNA form, the CDR3 reads TGCGCCAGCAGCTTGGCAGGGTATGGAAACACCATATATTTT.

The chain has TRBV6-5 and TRBJ2-2; D is unclear. V lost 8 bases to trimming and J lost 2 bases, with 12 bases between them. In germline, CDR1 is MNHEY, CDR2 SVGAGI. This CDR3 region has 14 residues. CDR3 in amino acids: CASCLAPNTGELFF. In DNA form, the CDR3 reads TGTGCCAGCTGTTTAGCACCAAACACCGGGGAGCTGTTTTTT.

The chain uses TRBV29-1 and TRBJ2-3; 8 nucleotides agree with TRBD2. CDR1 and CDR2 (germline): SQVTM, ANQGSEA. CDR3 length equals 14 residues. With V trimmed by 7 bases and J by 5 bases, 11 bases remained unmatched. This chain's CDR3 is CSGREGSRGDTQYF. In DNA, the CDR3 is TGCAGCGGCCGGGAGGGCAGCCGCGGAGATACGCAGTATTTT.

The genes are TRBV4-1 and TRBJ2-1; 9 bases align to TRBD2. CDR3 length: 18 residues. CDR1 and CDR2 from the germline V gene are MGHRA and YSYEKL. V lost 0 bases to trimming and J lost 9 bases; unmatched junction nucleotides: 15. CDR3 protein: CASSQDVAHSAGGLEQFF. The CDR3 nucleotides are TGCGCCAGCAGCCAAGATGTGGCCCACTCTGCGGGGGGGCTTGAGCAGTTCTTC.

The V and J genes are TRBV14 and TRBJ2-2; 13 bases align to TRBD2. Germline V gene lookup returns CDR1 SGHDN and CDR2 FVKESK. Trimming cost V 2 bases and J 4 bases; bases outside gene matches: 4. The CDR3 runs to 17 residues. CDR3 DNA: TGTGCCAGCAGCCAACCGGGACTAGCGGGGACCACCGGGGAGCTGTTTTTT. Amino acids: CASSQPGLAGTTGELFF. Complete variable domain (other parts from reference TRBV14 and TRBJ2-2): EAGVTQFPSHSVIEKGQTVTLRCDPISGHDNLYWYRRVMGKEIKFLLHFVKESKQDESGMPNNRFLAERTGGTYSTLKVQPAELEDSGVYFCASSQPGLAGTTGELFFGEGSRLTVL.

This chain uses TRBV29-1 with TRBJ1-1, with D possibly TRBD1 on 6 matching bases. This CDR3 comprises 15 residues. Trimming stripped 7 bases from V and 2 bases from J, with 20 bases between. CDR1 and CDR2 from the germline V gene are SQVTM and ANQGSEA. In DNA form, the CDR3 reads TGCAGCGCTACGACAGGACACCCACGTAACACTGAAGCTTTCTTT. Translation gives CSATTGHPRNTEAFF.

The chain uses TRBV2 and TRBJ2-4, with D perhaps TRBD1 (6 bases). The CDR3 totals 15 residues. The germline V gene encodes CDR1 SNHLY and CDR2 FYNNEI. Trimming shortened V by 1 base and J by 0 bases, and 7 bases separated the two germline ends. Written as DNA, the CDR3 is TGTGCCAGCAGTGAAGGGACAGTAGCCAAAAACATTCAGTACTTC. Translating gives CASSEGTVAKNIQYF.